One T cell receptor (beta chain) is described in this entry. Trimming removed 2 bases at V and 1 base at J, with 6 bases between. The CDR3 has 13 amino acids. Germline assignment: CDR1 MGHRA and CDR2 YSYEKL. Random-hexamer reverse transcription was applied to 0.5 to 1 ug RNA. Multiplex PCR with immunoSEQ amplified the TCR beta CDR3 across 54 Vbeta and 13 Jbeta. TCRdb passed the immunoSEQ multiplex PCR reads through MiXCR, listing each CDR3 protein once. This repertoire shows around 280,000 distinct CDR3 sequences, 80% to 90% found once; its top ten account for 0.095% to 0.14%. The sample comes from a study of CD8 T cells in Susac syndrome.

Sequences were obtained from CD8+ T cells from PBMCs. The clonotype was recovered from a human donor with multiple sclerosis. The chain uses TRBV4-1 and TRBJ2-7; the D is unclear. The CDR3 bases are TGCGCCAGCAGCCAACTGAGTTCCTACGAGCAGTACTTC. Protein product: CASSQLSSYEQYF.